A single TCR beta chain is shown here with its context. Its matching antigen is unknown. The sample belongs to a study of T cell responses to AZD1222 COVID-19 vaccine. Overall study findings and caveats: Nearly half of spike-specific TCRs reportedly target variant regions that are unmutated in the B.1.351 and B.1.1.7 variants. Repertoires were sampled only after the peak T cell response. Donors were mostly white British, more females; clonal diversity possibly underestimated. Seropositive at baseline were only five or six AZD1222 recipients.

Germline V gene sequence: CDR1 SEHNR, CDR2 FQNEAQ (reference sequence). V was clipped by 5 bases and J by 5 bases; unmatched bases: 15. The CDR3 runs to 17 residues. Sequencing was performed with immunoSEQ multiplex PCR; in TCRdb, only in-frame clones are kept and a portion is missing. The sample holds about 98,000 clones; approximately 90% are singletons and the top ten take more than 4.5%. This material consisted of peripheral blood, taken on day 0 of AZD1222 vaccination. The chain uses TRBV7-9 and TRBJ2-1; 7 nucleotides agree with TRBD2. The sequence came from an adult in good health. The CDR3: CASSPWEGLAANNEQFF. CDR3 coding DNA: TGTGCCAGCAGCCCATGGGAAGGGCTAGCGGCGAACAATGAGCAGTTCTTC.